This T cell receptor (beta chain) was identified in a study of response to subunit inactivated influenza vaccine (dated by TCRdb to the late 2010s). In the study overall: The study used deep quantitative T cell receptor repertoire profiling to track responses to a trivalent subunit inactivated influenza vaccine. What the research found in general, with its limitations: The authors proposed that each seasonal influenza vaccination may bring in only a limited number of new T cells.

Libraries were constructed by RT-PCR. Instrument on record: Illumina HiSeq 2500. TCRdb applied fastp at Q25 and MiXCR to the public reads, then kept only in-frame beta chains. One record per CDR3 amino acid sequence lists the most common genes and DNA. This sample comprises around 850,000 distinct CDR3 sequences, approximately 17% of them detected only once. Of the sample, roughly a tenth is held by the ten largest clones. V is pared back by 2 bases and J by 5 bases, with 12 bases lying between the germline termini. For CDR1 and CDR2, the germline V gene lists SGHRS and YFSETQ. There are 14 amino acids in the CDR3, from cysteine to phenylalanine inclusive. Here the CDR3 DNA is all that survives: 42 bases in frame from base 1. The table lists this clonotype with a few counts. No cognate antigen has been identified for it. Per-base quality was not reported, and no clone a single base away is much larger than it.

Sequencing was performed on PBMCs from blood, taken less than 6 days after vaccination. This TCR derives from a man aged 50 to 60 who received an inactivated influenza vaccine. Donor details come from another sample of the same person, matched by shared clones. The V and J segments used are TRBV5-1 and TRBJ2-3, with no confidently assigned D gene. The CDR3 protein sequence reads: CASSLASVLDTQYF. The DNA is as follows: TGCGCCAGCAGCTTAGCAAGTGTACTAGATACGCAGTATTTT.